The 8 T cell receptor beta chains below were found in one sample sequenced in a study of early T cells in non-severe SARS-CoV-2 infection. One entry per CDR3 protein results from TCRdb running MiXCR on the 5' RACE reads. The table has approximately 75,000 distinct CDR3 sequences, approximately 14% seen once. The material was whole blood, obtained at baseline. The source of these receptors is an adult who was a healthcare worker with PCR-confirmed SARS-CoV-2 infection or an uninfected control (not recorded which).

There are many counts of this clonotype. CDR3 in DNA: TGCAGCGTTGTAAATCAGCGGGAGACAGATACGCAGTATTTT. This encodes CSVVNQRETDTQYF. The chain joins TRBV29-1 to TRBJ2-3; 8 bases agree with TRBD2. The ends lost 4 bases at V and 3 bases at J; junction bases unmatched: 6. CDR1 is SQVTM, CDR2 ANQGSEA, per germline. This CDR3 contains 14 residues.

The chain links TRBV5-6 to TRBJ2-3; 7 bases map to TRBD2. With V trimmed by 4 bases and J by 6 bases, 8 bases remained unmatched. The CDR3 loop spans 14 amino acids. The germline CDR1 and CDR2 sequences are SGHDT and YYEEEE. The CDR3 DNA sequence: TGTGCCAGCAGCCCCGAGGGAGGGTCGGATACGCAGTATTTT. It codes for CASSPEGGSDTQYF.

This clonotype was observed at least ten times. This chain joins TRBV5-1 and TRBJ2-7, with 11 nucleotides matching TRBD1. The CDR3 has 14 amino acids. Looked up from germline, CDR1 is SGHRS and CDR2 is YFSETQ. Trimming removed 1 base from V and 6 bases from J; junction bases left unmatched: 3. The CDR3 region is CASSLNGQGAEQYF. Here the CDR3 DNA reads TGCGCCAGCAGCTTGAATGGACAGGGGGCCGAGCAGTACTTC.

This chain connects TRBV7-2 to TRBJ2-5; the D is unclear. Germline V gene data show CDR1 as SGHTA and CDR2 as FQGNSA. The CDR3 length is 12 residues. Trimming took 5 bases from V and 5 from J, leaving 9 bases between them. As DNA, the CDR3 is TGTGCCAGCAGCGCAATGAGGGAGACCCAGTACTTC. It codes for CASSAMRETQYF.

The chain carries TRBV7-8 and TRBJ1-2; a possible D gene is TRBD1 (6 bases). This CDR3 comprises 14 residues. CDR1 is SGHVS, CDR2 FQNEAQ, per germline. Trimming removed 4 bases at V and 0 bases at J, with 9 bases between. The CDR3 DNA sequence: TGTGCCAGCAGCTACGGGGGGCCTAACTATGGCTACACCTTC. Protein: CASSYGGPNYGYTF.

The V and J genes are TRBV19 and TRBJ2-6; D uncertain. Germline V gene sequence: CDR1 LNHDA, CDR2 SQIVND (reference sequence). CDR3 size: 18 residues. V lost 6 bases, J lost 0 bases, and 18 bases lay in between. The CDR3 here is CASSPPPGRDSGANVLTF. The CDR3, as DNA: TGTGCCAGTAGCCCGCCACCGGGCCGAGACTCTGGGGCCAACGTCCTGACTTTC.

This clonotype was detected ten times or more. This chain joins TRBV24-1 and TRBJ2-3, with TRBD2 matching over 10 bases. The CDR3 loop spans 13 amino acids. In germline, CDR1 is KGHDR, CDR2 SFDVKD. The V segment lost 9 bases and the J segment 7 bases; nucleotides outside the gene matches: 6. CDR3 residues: CATQAGGWYTQYF. CDR3 bases: TGTGCCACCCAAGCGGGAGGGTGGTATACGCAGTATTTT.

This clonotype was observed at least ten times. The V call is TRBV7-3, the J call TRBJ2-2, with D uncertain. The V gene lost 0 bases and the J gene lost 1 base, with 9 bases spanning the gap. The CDR3 length is 16 residues. The V gene's germline CDR1 is SGHTA and CDR2 FQGTGA. In DNA, the CDR3 is TGTGCCAGCAGCTTAACTCCAGCGCAGAACACCGGGGAGCTGTTTTTT. The encoded protein is CASSLTPAQNTGELFF.